This T cell receptor (beta chain) is from a study of T cells in Graves' hyperthyroidism and ophthalmopathy. Study-wide points: Expanded thyroid clonotypes (above 0.001) were mostly also found in blood.

Trimming cost V 1 base and J 4 bases; bases outside gene matches: 9. Looked up from germline, CDR1 is SGHDN and CDR2 is FVKESK. This CDR3 is built from 16 residues. This clonotype came up a few times. Its specificity is not known. TCR beta CDR3 regions were amplified from RNA. With the HTBI primer set, the TCR CDR3 went through a first round of RT-PCR. TCRdb reprocessed the multiplex PCR reads with MiXCR, giving one entry per CDR3 protein. The repertoire holds under 550,000 distinct CDR3 sequences, with roughly 15% as singletons. The sequenced sample was blood. The TCR originated in a young woman with Graves' hyperthyroidism. The chain couples TRBV14 to TRBJ2-7; TRBD1 agrees at 8 bases. CDR3 amino acids: CASSQALGRGLYEQYF. The CDR3 DNA reads TGTGCCAGCAGCCAAGCCCTGGGCAGGGGGCTTTACGAGCAGTACTTC.